Reported below is one T cell receptor beta chain. The data are from a study of blood T cell repertoires in COVID-19. Looking at the study overall: The United States, Italy and Spain provided the acute and convalescent COVID-19 samples. Sources were T cells, B-cell-depleted T cells, or PBMCs; the material itself was cDNA or gDNA.

This CDR3 region has 16 residues. CDR1 is MGHRA and CDR2 is YSYEKL in the germline V gene. V dropped 2 bases and J dropped 1; count of bases not matched to a gene: 7. Clones were read by immunoSEQ multiplex PCR, and TCRdb kept only the in-frame ones, dropping some. Here the sample spans some 81,000 clones, around 90% being singletons. The source of this sequence is a woman between 45 and 65 years old in a cohort sampled during active COVID-19. The chain is built from TRBV4-1 and TRBJ2-5; 7 positions agree with TRBD2. The sample consisted of peripheral blood. The CDR3 DNA sequence: TGCGCCAGCAGCCAAAGGGCGGGAGCAGGCCAAGAGACCCAGTACTTC. This gives the protein CASSQRAGAGQETQYF.